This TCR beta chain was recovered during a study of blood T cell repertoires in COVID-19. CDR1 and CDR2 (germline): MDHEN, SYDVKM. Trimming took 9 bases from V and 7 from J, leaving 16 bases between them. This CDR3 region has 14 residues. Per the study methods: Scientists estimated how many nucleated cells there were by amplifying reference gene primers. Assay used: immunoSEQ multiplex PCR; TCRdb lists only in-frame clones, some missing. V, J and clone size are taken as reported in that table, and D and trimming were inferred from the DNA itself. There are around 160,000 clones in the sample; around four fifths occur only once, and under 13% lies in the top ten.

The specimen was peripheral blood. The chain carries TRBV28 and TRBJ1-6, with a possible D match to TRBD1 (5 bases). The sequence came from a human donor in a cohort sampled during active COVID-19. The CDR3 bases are TGTGCCAGTAAAACTGGGGCTGACAATTCACCCCTCCACTTT. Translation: CASKTGADNSPLHF. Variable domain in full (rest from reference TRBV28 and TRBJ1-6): DVKVTQSSRYLVKRTGEKVFLECVQDMDHENMFWYRQDPGLGLRLIYFSYDVKMKEKGDIPEGYSVSREKKERFSLILESASTNQTSMYLCASKTGADNSPLHFGNGTRLTVT.